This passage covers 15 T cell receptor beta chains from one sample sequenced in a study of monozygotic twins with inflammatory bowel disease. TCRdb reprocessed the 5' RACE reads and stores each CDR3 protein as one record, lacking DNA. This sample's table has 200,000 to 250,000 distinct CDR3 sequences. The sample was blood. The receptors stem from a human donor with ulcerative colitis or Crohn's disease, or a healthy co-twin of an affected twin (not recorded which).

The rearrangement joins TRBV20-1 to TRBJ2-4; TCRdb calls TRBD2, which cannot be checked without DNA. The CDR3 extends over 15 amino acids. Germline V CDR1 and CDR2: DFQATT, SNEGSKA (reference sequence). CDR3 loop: CSASSGRAPKNIQYF.

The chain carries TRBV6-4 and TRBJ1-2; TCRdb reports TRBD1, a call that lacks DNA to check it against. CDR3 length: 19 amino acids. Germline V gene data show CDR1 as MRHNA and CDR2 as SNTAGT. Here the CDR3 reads CASTRGQGASGVLVYGYTF.

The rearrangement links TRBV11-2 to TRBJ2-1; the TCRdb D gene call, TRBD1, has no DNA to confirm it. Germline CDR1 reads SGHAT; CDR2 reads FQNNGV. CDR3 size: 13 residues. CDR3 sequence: CASSWTGNNEQFF.

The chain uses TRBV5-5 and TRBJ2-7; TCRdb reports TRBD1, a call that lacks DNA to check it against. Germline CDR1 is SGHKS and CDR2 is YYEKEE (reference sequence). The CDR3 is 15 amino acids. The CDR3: CASSQRSGAIYEQYF.

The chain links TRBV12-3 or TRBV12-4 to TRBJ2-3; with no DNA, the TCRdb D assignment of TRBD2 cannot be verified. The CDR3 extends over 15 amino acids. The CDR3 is CASKETSGRKDTQYF.

CDR3 residues: CATSRAIQETQYF. The chain has TRBV15 and TRBJ2-5. CDR3 length: 13 residues. Germline CDR1 and CDR2: LNHNV and YYDKDF (reference sequence).

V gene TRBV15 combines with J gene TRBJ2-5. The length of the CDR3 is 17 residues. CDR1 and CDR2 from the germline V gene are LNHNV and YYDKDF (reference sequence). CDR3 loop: CATSRDYEVGDQETQYF. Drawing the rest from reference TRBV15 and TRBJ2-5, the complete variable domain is DAMVIQNPRYQVTQFGKPVTLSCSQTLNHNVMYWYQQKSSQAPKLLFHYYDKDFNNEADTPDNFQSRRPNTSFCFLDIRSPGLGDTAMYLCATSRDYEVGDQETQYFGPGTRLLVL.

The CDR3 is CASSEAPWRSYNEQFF. The chain combines TRBV2 with TRBJ2-1. The CDR3 spans 16 residues. From germline, CDR1 is SNHLY and CDR2 FYNNEI.

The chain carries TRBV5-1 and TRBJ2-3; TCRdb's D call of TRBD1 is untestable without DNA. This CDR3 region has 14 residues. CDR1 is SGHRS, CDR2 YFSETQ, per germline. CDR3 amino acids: CATTSGAMADTQYF.

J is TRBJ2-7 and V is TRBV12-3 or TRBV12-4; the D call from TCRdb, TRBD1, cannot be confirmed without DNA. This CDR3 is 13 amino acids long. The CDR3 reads CASRQGTSYEQYF.

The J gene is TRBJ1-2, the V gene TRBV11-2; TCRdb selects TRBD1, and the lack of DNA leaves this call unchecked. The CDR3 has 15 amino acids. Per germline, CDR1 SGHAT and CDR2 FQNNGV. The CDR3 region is CASSPPTGIFYGYTF.

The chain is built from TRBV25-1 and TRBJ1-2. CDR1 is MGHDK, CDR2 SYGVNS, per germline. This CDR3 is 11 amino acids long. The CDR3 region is CASSDFDGYTF.

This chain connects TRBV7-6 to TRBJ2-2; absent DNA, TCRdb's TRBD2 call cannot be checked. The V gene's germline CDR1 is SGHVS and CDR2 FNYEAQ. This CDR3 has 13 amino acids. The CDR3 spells CASSFGLPGELFF.

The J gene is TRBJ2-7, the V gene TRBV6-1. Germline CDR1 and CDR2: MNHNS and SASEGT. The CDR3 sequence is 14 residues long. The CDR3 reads CASSEVGSSYEQYF.

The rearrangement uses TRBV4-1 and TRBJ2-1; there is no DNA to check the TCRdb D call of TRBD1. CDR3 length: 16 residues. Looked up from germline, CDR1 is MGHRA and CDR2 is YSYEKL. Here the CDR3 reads CASSGPGPRGGDEQFF.